This TCR beta chain comes out of a study of T cell responses to AZD1222 COVID-19 vaccine. Details on this clone: Its antigen is unknown.

Points from the study as a whole: The study identified only five or six AZD1222 recipients as seropositive at baseline. Mostly white British, mostly female donors; authors suggested clonal diversity may be underestimated. CD4 TCRs linked to vaccination spanned spike, dominating at 160-218 and 743-854. Breadth and depth of Spike-specific TCRs rose after two AZD1222 doses.

This CDR3 has 12 amino acids. Between the trimmed V and J ends, which lost 5 bases and 8 bases, there was a span of 15 bases. The germline V gene encodes CDR1 GTSNPN and CDR2 SVGIG (reference sequence). Clones were sequenced by immunoSEQ multiplex PCR, and TCRdb holds only the in-frame ones, with some missing. The table includes some 130,000 clones, around 90% detected once. Sample: peripheral blood, taken on day 0 of AZD1222 vaccination. The receptor's source is an adult in good health. V is TRBV30 and J is TRBJ1-2; D remains ambiguous. CDR3 coding DNA: TGTGCCTGGGGTGGATGGGGTAGCGGCTACACCTTC. Protein: CAWGGWGSGYTF. Filled out from reference TRBV30 and TRBJ1-2, the complete variable domain reads SQTIHQWPATLVQPVGSPLSLECTVEGTSNPNLYWYRQAAGRGLQLLFYSVGIGQISSEVPQNLSASRPQDRQFILSSKKLLLSDSGFYLCAWGGWGSGYTFGSGTRLTVV.